Below, 21 T cell receptor beta chains from the same sample are listed, as sequenced in a study of beta chain features in type 1 diabetes. Reverse transcription of all isolated RNA meant that expressed TCRB transcripts were sequenced. Profiling relied on immunoSEQ multiplex PCR, and the TCRdb table lists in-frame clones only, not all of them. The repertoire holds about 180,000 clones, more than 10% seen once, with less than 0.7% in the top ten. The source material was central memory CD4+ T cells from blood. The receptor source for this set is a woman under 30 in good health.

The chain employs TRBV18 and TRBJ2-6; D perhaps matches TRBD1 (5 bases). This CDR3 has 20 residues. Germline V gene lookup returns CDR1 KGHSH and CDR2 LQKENI. The V end lost 0 bases, the J end lost 0 bases, and 18 bases lay between the germline ends. CDR3 sequence: CASSPPGPRQTHSGANVLTF. The CDR3 bases are TGTGCCAGCTCACCACCTGGTCCTCGACAGACGCACTCTGGGGCCAACGTCCTGACTTTC.

The chain has TRBV7-3 and TRBJ2-2; D unresolved. Trimming stripped 4 bases from V and 8 bases from J, with 8 bases between. This CDR3 contains 12 residues. Germline CDR1 reads SGHTA; CDR2 reads FQGTGA. As DNA, the CDR3 is TGTGCCAGCAGCTCCATGAGGGGGGAGCTGTTTTTT. This sequence encodes CASSSMRGELFF.

This clone was observed a handful of times. An end of the junction does not agree with germline; a read error may underlie this. CDR3 in amino acids: CASSLSQPGGTEVFF. In DNA, the CDR3 is TGTGCCAGCAGCTTATCTCAGCCGGGGGGAACTGAAGTTTTCTTT. V usage is TRBV7-3 and J usage is TRBJ1-1; weak D call: TRBD1 (5 bases). The germline V gene encodes CDR1 SGHTA and CDR2 FQGTGA. This CDR3 spans 15 amino acids.

V gene TRBV30 combines with J gene TRBJ1-2; 7 bases are a match to TRBD1. The CDR3 runs 15 residues. Germline V gene sequence: CDR1 GTSNPN, CDR2 SVGIG (reference sequence). The trim removed 2 bases at V and 4 bases at J, leaving 10 bases unmatched. The CDR3 spells CAWSRQGSASYGYTF. CDR3 DNA: TGTGCCTGGAGTCGACAGGGCTCGGCTAGCTATGGCTACACCTTC.

The rearrangement uses TRBV7-9 and TRBJ1-2; TRBD1 agrees at 8 bases. This CDR3 is built from 15 residues. CDR1 SEHNR and CDR2 FQNEAQ come from the germline V gene (reference sequence). J was trimmed by 3 bases and V by 5 bases; bases with no gene match: 8. Written as DNA, the CDR3 is TGTGCCAGCAGCCTCCGGGACAGGCGGGACTATGGCTACACCTTC. As protein: CASSLRDRRDYGYTF.

This rearrangement joins TRBV15 to TRBJ2-7; TRBD1 matches 9 bases. V trimming: 0 bases; J trimming: 3 bases; junction bases outside the gene matches: 3. The CDR3 has 15 amino acids. Germline CDR1 reads LNHNV; CDR2 reads YYDKDF (reference sequence). CDR3: CATSRDQGQGYEQYF. CDR3 in DNA: TGTGCCACCAGCAGAGATCAGGGACAGGGCTACGAGCAGTACTTC.

In nucleotides, the CDR3 is TGTGCCAGCAGCGTAGCCTCCAGCTCTGGAAACACCATATATTTT. It translates to CASSVASSSGNTIYF. The chain combines TRBV9 with TRBJ1-3; no reliable D call. This CDR3 region has 15 residues. V shed 0 bases and J shed 0 bases, with 7 bases lying between them. Germline V lookup: CDR1 SGDLS, CDR2 YYNGEE.

This clone was counted between two and nine times. J is TRBJ2-3 and V is TRBV30; tentatively, D is TRBD1 (5 bases). The CDR3 contains 15 residues. Trimming removed 0 bases at V and 0 bases at J, with 10 bases between. Germline V gives CDR1 GTSNPN, CDR2 SVGIG (reference sequence). CDR3 nucleotide sequence: TGTGCCTGGAGTGTAGGGGTAGCTAGCACAGATACGCAGTATTTT. It codes for CAWSVGVASTDTQYF.

This clone has a handful of counts. The chain links TRBV27 to TRBJ2-5; D is unresolved. Germline V gene sequence: CDR1 MNHEY, CDR2 SMNVEV (reference sequence). CDR3 length: 15 amino acids. Between the trimmed V and J ends, which lost 5 bases and 2 bases, there was a span of 15 bases. The CDR3 region has the DNA TGTGCCAGCAGTCTTACCGGCCAGGTACAAGAGACCCAGTACTTC. This gives the protein CASSLTGQVQETQYF.

This clone was observed a few times. The chain employs TRBV6-5 and TRBJ1-2; 8 nucleotides agree with TRBD1. The germline V gene has CDR1 MNHEY and CDR2 SVGAGI. CDR3 length: 13 amino acids. The J segment lost 3 bases and the V segment lost 5 bases, leaving 2 bases of the junction unmatched. CDR3 loop: CASSPTGDYGYTF. The CDR3 DNA follows: TGTGCCAGCAGTCCGACAGGGGACTATGGCTACACCTTC.

This clone was recorded a few times. V usage is TRBV10-3 and J usage is TRBJ2-3; 10 positions agree with TRBD2. V was clipped by 7 bases and J by 3 bases; unmatched bases: 4. Germline V gives CDR1 ENHRY, CDR2 SYGVKD. The CDR3 has 14 amino acids. CDR3 in amino acids: CAITPSGRTDTQYF. The CDR3 DNA is TGTGCCATCACCCCTAGCGGGAGAACAGATACGCAGTATTTT.

About this clone itself: A junction boundary mismatches the germline segment, possibly from a read error. The rearrangement links TRBV4-1 to TRBJ2-3; 9 bases are a match to TRBD2. Germline values: CDR1 MGHRA, CDR2 YSYEKL. There are 15 residues in the CDR3. This CDR3 reads CASSPGTSSTDTQYF. The CDR3 bases are TGTGCCAGCAGCCCTGGGACTAGCAGCACAGATACGCAGTATTTT.

The sample holds a few counts of this clone. The rearrangement links TRBV18 to TRBJ2-7; D not certain. Germline assignment: CDR1 KGHSH and CDR2 LQKENI. The CDR3 runs to 14 residues. V was clipped by 2 bases and J by 0 bases, with 8 bases between them. In DNA form, the CDR3 reads TGTGCCAGCTCACCAGGAGTCAGCTCCTACGAGCAGTACTTC. Protein sequence: CASSPGVSSYEQYF.

This clone was counted many times. The genes are TRBV27 and TRBJ1-3, with 8 bases matching TRBD1. The germline gives CDR1 MNHEY, CDR2 SMNVEV (reference sequence). The CDR3 extends over 14 amino acids. The V gene end was trimmed by 11 bases and the J gene end by 0 bases; junction bases not matched to a gene: 6. As DNA, the CDR3 is TGTGCCGCAGGACAGGGAAACTCTGGAAACACCATATATTTT. Protein sequence: CAAGQGNSGNTIYF.

Only a few counts were recorded for this clone. The junction departs from the called germline gene at one end, perhaps through a read error. The genes are TRBV7-7 and TRBJ2-5; perhaps TRBD1 as D (6 bases). Germline loops: CDR1 SSHAT, CDR2 FNYEAQ (reference sequence). The CDR3 is made up of 14 amino acids. The CDR3 reads CASSLTGTQETQYF. In nucleotides, the CDR3 is TGTGCTAGCAGCTTGACCGGGACACAAGAGACCCAGTACTTC.

The chain has TRBV4-2 and TRBJ2-7; 16 nucleotides match TRBD2. J lost 1 base, V lost 5 bases, and 8 bases had no gene match. The CDR3 totals 18 residues. The germline gives CDR1 LGHNA, CDR2 YNFKEQ. CDR3 region: CASSAGLAGGKWSYEQYF. CDR3 DNA sequence: TGTGCCAGCAGCGCGGGACTAGCGGGAGGGAAGTGGTCCTACGAGCAGTACTTC.

This clone was seen only a few times. The genes are TRBV19 and TRBJ2-3, with TRBD1 as a possible D gene (5 bases). Germline loops: CDR1 LNHDA, CDR2 SQIVND (reference sequence). The length of the CDR3 is 15 residues. The V end lost 5 bases, the J end lost 2 bases, and 14 bases lay between the germline ends. The CDR3 coding sequence is TGTGCCAGTAGTCCCAACAGGAAAGTCACAGATACGCAGTATTTT. Protein: CASSPNRKVTDTQYF.

This sequence joins TRBV30 and TRBJ2-1; perhaps TRBD2 as D (6 bases). Trimming stripped 3 bases from V and 4 bases from J, with 13 bases between. The CDR3 loop spans 14 amino acids. In germline, CDR1 is GTSNPN, CDR2 SVGIG (reference sequence). The CDR3 region is CAWRWGGTYNEQFF. DNA of the CDR3: TGTGCCTGGAGGTGGGGAGGTACTTACAATGAGCAGTTCTTC.

A few counts support this clone. The chain couples TRBV6-4 to TRBJ2-1; 7 nucleotides align to TRBD2. This CDR3 is 15 amino acids long. V lost 3 bases and J lost 3; bases outside the gene matches: 5. The germline gives CDR1 MRHNA, CDR2 SNTAGT. CDR3 loop: CASSEVGGSYNEQFF. CDR3 bases: TGTGCCAGCAGTGAGGTTGGCGGGAGCTACAATGAGCAGTTCTTC.

The chain carries TRBV5-6 and TRBJ1-1; maybe TRBD1 (6 bases). Trimming removed 6 bases from V and 1 base from J, with 13 bases in between. The CDR3 is made up of 14 amino acids. In germline, CDR1 is SGHDT, CDR2 YYEEEE. The CDR3 DNA reads as TGTGCCAGCAATCCCGACAGGAAGAACACTGAAGCTTTCTTT. As protein: CASNPDRKNTEAFF.

This clone was counted between two and nine times. The genes are TRBV2 and TRBJ2-5; D is perhaps TRBD2 (5 bases). The CDR3 length is 15 residues. Germline V gene lookup returns CDR1 SNHLY and CDR2 FYNNEI. Trimming cost V 2 bases and J 0 bases, with 10 bases left between them. The CDR3 spells CASSESRGNQETQYF. Here the CDR3 DNA reads TGTGCCAGCAGTGAATCCCGAGGGAACCAAGAGACCCAGTACTTC.